Detailed here is one TCR beta chain. Clones were read by immunoSEQ multiplex PCR, and TCRdb kept only the in-frame ones, dropping some. The sample records over 200,000 clones, around 90% being singletons. This specimen belongs to a study of blood T cell repertoires in COVID-19. Trimming took 4 bases from V and 4 from J, leaving 10 bases between them. This CDR3 has 12 amino acids. Germline CDR1 and CDR2: GTSNPN and SVGIG (reference sequence). The sequence derives from a human donor in a cohort exposed to, infected with or recovered from COVID-19 (not recorded which). The donor label of this sample is uncertain. The sample taken for sequencing was PBMCs or T cells enriched from blood (not recorded which). The rearrangement links TRBV30 to TRBJ1-1; D may be TRBD1 (5 bases). CDR3 residues: CAWNSRVTEAFF. The CDR3 DNA reads TGTGCCTGGAATTCCAGGGTCACTGAAGCTTTCTTT.